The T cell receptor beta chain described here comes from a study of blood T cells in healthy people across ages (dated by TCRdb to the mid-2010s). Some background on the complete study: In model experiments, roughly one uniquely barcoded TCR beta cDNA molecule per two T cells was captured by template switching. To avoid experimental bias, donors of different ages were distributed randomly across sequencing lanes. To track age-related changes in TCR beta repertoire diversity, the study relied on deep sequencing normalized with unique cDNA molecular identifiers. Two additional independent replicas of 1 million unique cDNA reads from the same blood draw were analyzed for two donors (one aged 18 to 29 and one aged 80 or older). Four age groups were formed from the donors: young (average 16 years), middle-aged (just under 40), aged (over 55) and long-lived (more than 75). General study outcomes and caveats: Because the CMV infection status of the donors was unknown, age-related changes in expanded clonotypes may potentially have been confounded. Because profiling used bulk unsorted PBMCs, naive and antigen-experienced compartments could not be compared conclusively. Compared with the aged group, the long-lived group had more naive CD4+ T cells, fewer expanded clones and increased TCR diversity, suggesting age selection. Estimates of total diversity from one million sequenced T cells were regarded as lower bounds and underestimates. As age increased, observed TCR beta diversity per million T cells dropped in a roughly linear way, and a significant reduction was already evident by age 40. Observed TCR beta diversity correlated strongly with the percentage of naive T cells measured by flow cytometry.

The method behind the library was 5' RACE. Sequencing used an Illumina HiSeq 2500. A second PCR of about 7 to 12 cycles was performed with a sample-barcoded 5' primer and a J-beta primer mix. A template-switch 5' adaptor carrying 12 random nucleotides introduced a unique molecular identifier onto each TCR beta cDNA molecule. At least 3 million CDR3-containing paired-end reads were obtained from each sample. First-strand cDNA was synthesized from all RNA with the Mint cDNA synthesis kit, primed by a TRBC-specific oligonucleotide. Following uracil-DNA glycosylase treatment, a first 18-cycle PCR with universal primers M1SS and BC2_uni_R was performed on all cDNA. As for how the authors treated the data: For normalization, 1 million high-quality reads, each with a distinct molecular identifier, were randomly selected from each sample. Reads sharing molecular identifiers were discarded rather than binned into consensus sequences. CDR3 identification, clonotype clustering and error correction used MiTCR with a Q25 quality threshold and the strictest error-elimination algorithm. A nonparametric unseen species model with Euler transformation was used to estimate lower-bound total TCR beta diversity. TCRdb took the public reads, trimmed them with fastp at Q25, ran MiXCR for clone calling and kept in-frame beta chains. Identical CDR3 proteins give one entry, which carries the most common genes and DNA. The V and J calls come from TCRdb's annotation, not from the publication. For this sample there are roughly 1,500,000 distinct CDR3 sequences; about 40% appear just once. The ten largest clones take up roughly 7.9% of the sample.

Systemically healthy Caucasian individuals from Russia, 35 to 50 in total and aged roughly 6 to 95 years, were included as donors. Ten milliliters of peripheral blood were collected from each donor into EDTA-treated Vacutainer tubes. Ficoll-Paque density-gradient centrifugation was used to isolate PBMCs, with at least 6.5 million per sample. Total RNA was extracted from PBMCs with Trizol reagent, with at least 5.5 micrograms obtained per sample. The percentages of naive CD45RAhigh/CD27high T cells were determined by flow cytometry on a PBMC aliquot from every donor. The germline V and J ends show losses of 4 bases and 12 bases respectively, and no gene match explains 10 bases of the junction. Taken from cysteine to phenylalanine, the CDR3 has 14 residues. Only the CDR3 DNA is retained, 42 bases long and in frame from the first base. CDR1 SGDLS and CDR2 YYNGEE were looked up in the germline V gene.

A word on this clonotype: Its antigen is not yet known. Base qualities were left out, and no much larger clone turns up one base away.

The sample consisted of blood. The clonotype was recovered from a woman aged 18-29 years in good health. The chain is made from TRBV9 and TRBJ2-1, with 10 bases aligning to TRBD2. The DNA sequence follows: TGTGCCAGCAGCCCAGCGGGGGGGTTGGTTGGGCAGTTCTTC. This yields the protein CASSPAGGLVGQFF.